The clone carrying this T cell receptor (beta chain) showed up just once. In the authors' methods: Scientists estimated how many nucleated cells there were by amplifying reference gene primers. Data came from immunoSEQ multiplex PCR; TCRdb stores just in-frame clones and leaves some out. That table furnishes V, J and clone size, whereas the DNA furnished D and trimming. The sample has 190,000 or so clones, roughly 84% seen once; the top ten hold around 9.5%. With V trimmed by 6 bases and J by 6 bases, 7 bases remained unmatched. The CDR3 covers 15 residues. Germline assignment: CDR1 LNHDA and CDR2 SQIVND (reference sequence). The data stem from a study of blood T cell repertoires in COVID-19. Study information: Some COVID-19 samples were acute and others convalescent; all came from the United States, Italy and Spain. Sample material is recorded as cDNA or gDNA derived from T cells, B-cell-depleted T cells, or PBMCs.

This chain joins TRBV19 and TRBJ2-1; TRBD2 matches 11 bases. This receptor was obtained from a woman of 80 years or more with acute or convalescent COVID-19. The sample consisted of peripheral blood. The CDR3 sequence: CASRTTSGSLNEQFF. CDR3 DNA: TGTGCCAGTAGGACTACTAGCGGGAGCCTCAATGAGCAGTTCTTC.